The source of this T cell receptor (beta chain) is a study of Graves' ophthalmopathy and Graves' hyperthyroidism (dated 2018 in TCRdb). A note on the overall study: Peripheral blood was collected before any treatment was given, at the time of initial diagnosis. TCR beta repertoire signatures were used to distinguish Graves' ophthalmopathy from Graves' hyperthyroidism and to predict progression to ophthalmopathy. To explore V-J signatures that separate ophthalmopathy from hyperthyroidism, a discovery set of approximately 100 patients was enrolled, consisting of under 50 with ophthalmopathy and approximately 57 with stable hyperthyroidism. In a handful of hyperthyroidism patients, the T-cell repertoires found in thyroid tissue were compared with those found in blood. After sampling, hyperthyroidism patients received methimazole starting at 30 mg daily, and ophthalmopathy patients received high-dose intravenous methylprednisolone. In total, approximately 140 blood samples were TCR-sequenced: fewer than 50 ophthalmopathy, some 80 hyperthyroidism and some 17 hyperthyroidism-to-ophthalmopathy patients. For independent validation, a separate cohort was made up of roughly 19 hyperthyroidism patients plus 17 patients who later progressed from hyperthyroidism to ophthalmopathy. What the study reported, not specific to this receptor: In validation, the model predicted ophthalmopathy progression with 55% to 71% sensitivity and approximately 72% specificity; some 13 predicted patients were CT-confirmed with GO in a median of approximately 6.5 months. The 13-signature model separated ophthalmopathy from stable hyperthyroidism with roughly 90% sensitivity and 81% to 82% specificity in cross-validation, and 80%/75% in the test set. Sample size was not statistically predetermined, and group allocation was not concealed from the investigators. Among expanded thyroid clonotypes with frequency above 0.001, most also showed up in blood, which suggests that blood repertoires may reflect the thyroid immune response.

Ophthalmopathy patients were characterized by moderately to severely active disease, a Clinical Activity Score of at least 3, a NOSPECS grade of at least 4, and a disease duration under 3 months. Anyone with other autoimmune diseases, uncontrolled infections, pregnancy or lactation was excluded from the study. Clinical symptoms, serum thyroxine, TRAb, thyroid ultrasound and orbital computed tomography were used for diagnosis. Ficoll-Paque density gradient centrifugation was used to isolate PBMCs from about 10 ml of fresh peripheral blood. Total RNA was extracted with Trizol reagent and quality-checked on an Agilent 2100 Bioanalyzer. The sample holds a few counts of this clonotype. Its antigen has not been determined. Within one base of it there is no much larger clone, and no base qualities were kept. V and J are truncated by 3 bases and 7 bases respectively, leaving an intervening sequence of 6 bases. Reading from cysteine to phenylalanine, the CDR3 counts 11 amino acids. The retained sequence is limited to the CDR3, 33 bases, with the frame set at the first base. The germline V gene (reference sequence) specifies MNHNY as CDR1 and SVGAGI as CDR2.

TCR beta CDR3 regions were amplified from RNA transcripts for repertoire sequencing. The first round was an RT-PCR using HTBI primers with the Qiagen OneStep RT-PCR kit, and this first round was followed by a second-round multiplex PCR, then size selection and purification. Libraries were sequenced on an Illumina HiSeq2000 using paired-end 100 bp reads. The paper's data handling went like this. SOAPnuke was used for read processing, and reads with adapters, uncalled bases, a mean Phred below 15, or no exact constant-primer or identifier match were discarded. High-quality paired reads were merged with COPE v1.2.5. Unique nucleotide sequences were defined as clonotypes and aligned to IMGT TRB V, D and J references using MiTCR v1.1. Analysis was restricted to V-J combinations with a frequency above 0.0001, which covered roughly 99% of repertoires. For each V-J combination, a TCR clonal expansion and chaos score was defined as F50 clonal expansion divided by the chaos observed in the TCRdist matrix. Welch's t-statistics and random forest were used to reduce features to about 13 V-J combinations, which were fed into a naive Bayes classifier. The similarity between thyroid and blood repertoires was quantified using the Morisita-Horn index. TCRdb applied fastp at Q25 and MiXCR to the public reads, then kept only in-frame beta chains. Records with the same CDR3 protein are collapsed into one entry carrying the most frequent genes and DNA. The V and J calls here are based on TCRdb, not the publication. This sample comprises some 750,000 distinct CDR3 sequences, 40% of them detected only once. The ten biggest clones cover around 40% of the sample.

This sequence was found in an adult man with Graves' ophthalmopathy. The sample consisted of peripheral blood. The sequence joins TRBV6-6 to TRBJ1-1; no D gene call is confident. The CDR3 region reads CASSYLGEAFF. The DNA sequence follows: TGTGCCAGCAGTTATCTAGGTGAAGCTTTCTTT.